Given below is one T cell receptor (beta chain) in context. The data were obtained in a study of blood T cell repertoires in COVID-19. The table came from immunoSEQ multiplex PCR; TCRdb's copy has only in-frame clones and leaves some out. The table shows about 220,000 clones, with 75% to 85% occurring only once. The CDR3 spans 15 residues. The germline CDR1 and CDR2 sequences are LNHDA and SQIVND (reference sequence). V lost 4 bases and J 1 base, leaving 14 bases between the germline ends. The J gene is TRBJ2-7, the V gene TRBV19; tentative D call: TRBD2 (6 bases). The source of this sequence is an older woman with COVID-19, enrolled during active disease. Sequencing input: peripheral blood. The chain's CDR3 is CASSKEPGLSYEQYF. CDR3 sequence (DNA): TGTGCCAGTAGTAAGGAACCGGGACTTTCCTACGAGCAGTACTTC. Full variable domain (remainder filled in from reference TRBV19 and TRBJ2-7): DGGITQSPKYLFRKEGQNVTLSCEQNLNHDAMYWYRQDPGQGLRLIYYSQIVNDFQKGDIAEGYSVSREKKESFPLTVTSAQKNPTAFYLCASSKEPGLSYEQYFGPGTRLTVT.